These 28 T cell receptor beta chains came from one sample sequenced in a study of blood T cell repertoires in COVID-19. Assay used: immunoSEQ multiplex PCR; TCRdb lists only in-frame clones, some missing. The sample comprises some 160,000 clones, 79% of which are singletons, and about 20% rests with the top ten. Sequencing was carried out using PBMCs or T cells enriched from blood (not recorded which). These receptor sequences come from a woman in her 70s in a cohort exposed to, infected with or recovered from COVID-19 (not recorded which).

The rearrangement links TRBV7-9 to TRBJ1-1; 7 bases are shared with TRBD1. V lost 6 bases to trimming and J lost 4 bases; unmatched junction nucleotides: 5. Germline CDR1 reads SEHNR; CDR2 reads FQNEAQ (reference sequence). The CDR3 extends over 13 amino acids. In nucleotides, the CDR3 is TGTGCCAGCAGTTCGCAGGGGGGCACTGAAGCTTTCTTT. Its protein is CASSSQGGTEAFF.

This rearrangement joins TRBV19 to TRBJ2-7; D is perhaps TRBD2 (5 bases). Trimming took off 5 bases at V and 4 bases at J, with 12 bases between the two ends. Germline CDR1 is LNHDA and CDR2 is SQIVND (reference sequence). The CDR3 sequence is 13 residues long. Here the CDR3 reads CASSQGSAYEQYF. CDR3 coding DNA: TGTGCCAGTAGTCAAGGGAGCGCATACGAGCAGTACTTC.

About this clone itself: Compared with germline, one end of the junction differs, possibly owing to a read error. V usage is TRBV3-1 (or the pseudogene TRBV3-2) and J usage is TRBJ2-5; D is unresolved. In germline, CDR1 is LGHDT, CDR2 YNNKEL (reference sequence). The CDR3 contains 11 residues. The CDR3 bases are TGTGCCAGCAGCCAAGCCCAGGCCTTCAACTTC. Amino acid sequence: CASSQAQAFNF.

Ten or more counts support this clone. This chain connects TRBV5-1 to TRBJ2-1, with 7 nucleotides matching TRBD1. The CDR3 is 16 amino acids. Germline values: CDR1 SGHRS, CDR2 YFSETQ. With V trimmed by 4 bases and J by 0 bases, 7 bases remained unmatched. CDR3 sequence: CASSKTGTSSYNEQFF. The DNA for the CDR3 is TGCGCCAGCAGCAAGACAGGGACGAGCTCCTACAATGAGCAGTTCTTC.

This rearrangement joins TRBV3-1 (or the pseudogene TRBV3-2) to TRBJ1-1; D is undetermined. The CDR3 loop spans 13 amino acids. From germline, CDR1 is LGHDT and CDR2 YNNKEL (reference sequence). Trimming removed 1 base at V and 4 bases at J, with 7 bases between. The CDR3 nucleotides are TGTGCCAGCAGCCAAGCGTCGGGCACTGAAGCTTTCTTT. Its protein product is CASSQASGTEAFF.

This clone was found a few times. V usage is TRBV2 and J usage is TRBJ2-3; possible D gene TRBD2, 6 bases. The V end was cut by 0 bases, the J end by 5 bases, with 6 bases between. The CDR3 is made up of 13 amino acids. Germline V CDR1 and CDR2: SNHLY, FYNNEI. The CDR3 spells CASSEAGGDTQYF. The DNA for the CDR3 is TGTGCCAGCAGTGAAGCGGGGGGAGATACGCAGTATTTT. The full variable domain, in which reference TRBV2 and TRBJ2-3 provide the parts outside the CDR3, is EPEVTQTPSHQVTQMGQEVILRCVPISNHLYFYWYRQILGQKVEFLVSFYNNEISEKSEIFDDQFSVERPDGSNFTLKIRSTKLEDSAMYFCASSEAGGDTQYFGPGTRLTVL.

The rearrangement joins TRBV7-3 to TRBJ2-1, with TRBD2 matching over 8 bases. The trim removed 4 bases at V and 7 bases at J, leaving 6 bases unmatched. This CDR3 is 14 amino acids long. CDR1 and CDR2 (germline): SGHTA, FQGTGA. Here the CDR3 DNA reads TGTGCCAGCAGCTCGGGACTAGTGGGGAATGAGCAGTTCTTC. It codes for CASSSGLVGNEQFF.

The V gene is TRBV18, the J gene TRBJ1-2; 7 bases match TRBD1. This CDR3 contains 13 residues. Per germline, CDR1 KGHSH and CDR2 LQKENI. Trimming took 3 bases from V and 6 from J; bases not matched to a gene: 4. The CDR3 loop reads CASSPPGQNGYTF. The CDR3, as DNA: TGTGCCAGCTCACCTCCGGGACAGAATGGCTACACCTTC.

The chain links TRBV6-5 to TRBJ2-7, with 9 bases that match TRBD1. The CDR3 is 14 amino acids. Germline-derived CDR1 and CDR2 are MNHEY and SVGAGI. With V trimmed by 6 bases and J by 7 bases, 10 bases remained unmatched. CDR3 sequence reads: CASRFEGGTGEQYF. CDR3 DNA: TGTGCCAGCAGATTCGAAGGGGGGACAGGGGAGCAGTACTTC.

The CDR3 region is CASSLSRLGNEQFF. CDR3 nucleotide sequence: TGTGCCAGCAGTTTATCTCGACTGGGCAATGAGCAGTTCTTC. V gene TRBV27 combines with J gene TRBJ2-1; D is undetermined. From germline, CDR1 is MNHEY and CDR2 SMNVEV (reference sequence). Trimming cost V 0 bases and J 6 bases, with 9 bases left between them. The CDR3 extends over 14 amino acids.

V and J are TRBV19 and TRBJ1-2; TRBD1 is a possible D gene (5 bases). V lost 4 bases and J 5 bases, leaving 11 bases between the germline ends. Per germline, CDR1 LNHDA and CDR2 SQIVND (reference sequence). The length of the CDR3 is 13 residues. This CDR3 is CASSTTRQYGYTF. CDR3 nucleotides: TGTGCCAGTAGTACGACAAGACAGTATGGCTACACCTTC.

The chain employs TRBV27 and TRBJ1-1; a weak D match, TRBD1 (6 bases). The CDR3 runs to 14 residues. Trimming left V 3 bases short and J 5 bases short, with 13 bases between. Germline loops: CDR1 MNHEY, CDR2 SMNVEV (reference sequence). The CDR3 reads CASSFRSGATEAFF. The CDR3 region has the DNA TGTGCCAGCAGTTTTAGGTCAGGGGCTACTGAAGCTTTCTTT.

The chain is built from TRBV5-1 and TRBJ1-4; 10 positions match TRBD1. The junction had 1 base not matched to a gene; V was cut back by 0 bases and J by 5 bases. The CDR3 has 15 amino acids. Germline V gene sequence: CDR1 SGHRS, CDR2 YFSETQ. The DNA for the CDR3 is TGCGCCAGCAGCTTGGGGGGACAGGGGAATGAAAAACTGTTTTTT. Residues: CASSLGGQGNEKLFF. The full variable domain, with the rest looked up from reference TRBV5-1 and TRBJ1-4, is KAGVTQTPRYLIKTRGQQVTLSCSPISGHRSVSWYQQTPGQGLQFLFEYFSETQRNKGNFPGRFSGRQFSNSRSEMNVSTLELGDSALYLCASSLGGQGNEKLFFGSGTQLSVL.

The rearrangement uses TRBV6-5 and TRBJ1-3; unclear D gene. The CDR3 loop spans 13 amino acids. CDR1 is MNHEY and CDR2 is SVGAGI in the germline V gene. The V gene lost 9 bases and the J gene lost 0 bases, with 9 bases spanning the gap. The CDR3 region has the DNA TGTGCCAGTACAGAGACCTCTGGAAACACCATATATTTT. Translated: CASTETSGNTIYF.

The chain combines TRBV19 with TRBJ2-5; 7 nucleotides line up with TRBD2. This CDR3 is 13 amino acids long. The J segment lost 1 base and the V segment lost 6 bases, leaving 2 bases of the junction unmatched. In germline, CDR1 is LNHDA, CDR2 SQIVND (reference sequence). The CDR3 nucleotides read TGTGCCAGTAGAACTAGCGTCCAAGAGACCCAGTACTTC. This translates into CASRTSVQETQYF.

The chain employs TRBV2 and TRBJ1-2, with a tentative D call TRBD1 (5 bases). Germline CDR1 reads SNHLY; CDR2 reads FYNNEI. CDR3 length: 12 amino acids. The V and J ends lost 10 bases and 1 base respectively, with 10 bases between them. The CDR3: CATETVNYGYTF. The DNA for the CDR3 is TGTGCCACCGAGACAGTTAACTATGGCTACACCTTC.

The CDR3 here is CATRAGTGGNTIYF. The CDR3 DNA is TGTGCCACCAGAGCCGGGACAGGCGGAAACACCATATATTTT. This chain links TRBV15 with TRBJ1-3, with 8 bases lining up with TRBD1. This CDR3 is built from 14 residues. Germline loops: CDR1 LNHNV, CDR2 YYDKDF (reference sequence). V lost 6 bases and J lost 4; bases outside the gene matches: 5.

This chain joins TRBV28 and TRBJ2-3; D may be TRBD2 (5 bases). Germline V gene sequence: CDR1 MDHEN, CDR2 SYDVKM. This CDR3 contains 15 residues. Between the trimmed V and J ends, which lost 8 bases and 5 bases, there was a span of 20 bases. The CDR3 loop is CASSDPALRGDTQYF. In DNA form, the CDR3 reads TGTGCCAGCTCGGATCCAGCCCTTCGGGGAGATACGCAGTATTTT.

Here the CDR3 reads CATSDMGLAGASDTQYF. DNA for the CDR3: TGTGCCACCAGTGATATGGGACTAGCGGGAGCATCCGATACGCAGTATTTT. The chain uses TRBV24-1 and TRBJ2-3; the match to TRBD2 covers 14 bases. The CDR3 runs 17 residues. Germline lookup yields CDR1 KGHDR and CDR2 SFDVKD. V shed 3 bases and J 6 bases; nucleotides not matched to a gene: 7.

The chain has TRBV29-1 and TRBJ2-3; 7 bases align to TRBD2. V dropped 4 bases and J dropped 6; count of bases not matched to a gene: 10. Per the germline V gene, CDR1 is SQVTM and CDR2 is ANQGSEA. The CDR3 is made up of 14 amino acids. The CDR3 here is CSVVVSRGGDTQYF. The CDR3 DNA follows: TGCAGCGTTGTAGTTTCGCGGGGAGGGGATACGCAGTATTTT.

The gene calls are TRBV27 and TRBJ1-1, with 7 bases matching TRBD1. Germline V gives CDR1 MNHEY, CDR2 SMNVEV (reference sequence). The CDR3 spans 15 residues. J was trimmed by 1 base and V by 5 bases; bases with no gene match: 7. The CDR3 DNA reads as TGTGCCAGCAGTCCCCGACAGGGTAAGAACACTGAAGCTTTCTTT. As protein: CASSPRQGKNTEAFF.

As DNA, the CDR3 is TGTGCCAGCAGCTTAAAGGGAAGGGACAACGGGGAGCTGTTTTTT. Translating it yields CASSLKGRDNGELFF. The chain recombines TRBV7-6 with TRBJ2-2; D might be TRBD1 (6 bases). Germline assignment: CDR1 SGHVS and CDR2 FNYEAQ. The germline V and J ends were trimmed by 2 bases and 7 bases, with 14 bases remaining between them. The CDR3 covers 15 residues.

The chain couples TRBV7-9 to TRBJ2-1; D is possibly TRBD2 (5 bases). The V and J ends lost 2 bases and 0 bases respectively, with 17 bases between them. This CDR3 is 18 amino acids long. The germline V gene has CDR1 SEHNR and CDR2 FQNEAQ (reference sequence). CDR3 residues: CASSLNRVARSSYNEQFF. In DNA, the CDR3 is TGTGCCAGCAGCTTAAATCGGGTAGCGCGAAGCTCCTACAATGAGCAGTTCTTC.

The rearrangement links TRBV9 to TRBJ2-1, with D uncertain. Germline CDR1 reads SGDLS; CDR2 reads YYNGEE. The CDR3 loop spans 15 amino acids. V lost 0 bases to trimming and J lost 0 bases, with 7 bases between them. CDR3 loop: CASSVDSSSYNEQFF. CDR3 bases: TGTGCCAGCAGCGTAGACTCTAGCTCCTACAATGAGCAGTTCTTC.

This clone has more than one count but fewer than ten. V gene TRBV5-4 combines with J gene TRBJ1-1; 7 nucleotides line up with TRBD1. The CDR3 has 14 amino acids. Trimming took 4 bases from V and 2 from J; bases not matched to a gene: 5. Germline V lookup: CDR1 SGHNT, CDR2 YYREEE (reference sequence). The CDR3 region has the DNA TGTGCCAGCAGCACGGGACAGTTTAACACTGAAGCTTTCTTT. It specifies CASSTGQFNTEAFF.

The chain has TRBV7-8 and TRBJ2-3; 7 nucleotides agree with TRBD1. The germline CDR1 and CDR2 sequences are SGHVS and FQNEAQ. J was trimmed by 2 bases and V by 5 bases; bases with no gene match: 10. There are 16 residues in the CDR3. The CDR3 loop reads CASSQRQGLDTDTQYF. As DNA, the CDR3 is TGTGCCAGCAGCCAGCGACAGGGTTTGGACACAGATACGCAGTATTTT. The full variable domain, with the rest looked up from reference TRBV7-8 and TRBJ2-3, is GAGVSQSPRYKVAKRGQDVALRCDPISGHVSLFWYQQALGQGPEFLTYFQNEAQLDKSGLPSDRFFAERPEGSVSTLKIQRTQQEDSAVYLCASSQRQGLDTDTQYFGPGTRLTVL.

This clone came up once. The gene calls are TRBV12-3 or TRBV12-4 and TRBJ2-5, with 9 bases matching TRBD1. CDR3 size: 13 residues. After removal of 2 bases from V and 7 bases from J, the junction contained 2 bases not matched to a gene. This CDR3 reads CASSLTGGGTQYF. The CDR3 DNA reads as TGTGCCAGCAGTTTAACAGGGGGCGGGACCCAGTACTTC.

This sequence joins TRBV3-1 (or the pseudogene TRBV3-2) and TRBJ1-2; 9 nucleotides agree with TRBD1. The J segment lost 12 bases and the V segment lost 4 bases, leaving 6 bases of the junction unmatched. CDR1 and CDR2 (germline): LGHDT, YNNKEL (reference sequence). There are 12 residues in the CDR3. As DNA, the CDR3 is TGTGCCAGCAGCCTGCCGGGACAGGGTAACACCTTC. It translates to CASSLPGQGNTF.